These T cell receptor beta chains were read from a single sample in a study of identical twins. TCRdb processed the 5' RACE reads anew with MiXCR; each CDR3 protein has one entry. The sample contains some 570,000 distinct CDR3 sequences, approximately 20% of which appear only once. The same data also went into a second study, on yellow fever vaccine responses in identical twins.

The material sequenced was CD4+ T cells sorted from blood. All receptors come from a woman younger than 30 in good health. Both conserved end residues are part of each CDR3. Each record gives: clone size, V gene, J gene, D gene, CDR3 length, CDR3 protein, CDR3 DNA. The D gene is left open where the match is weak. Rows give clone size only sometimes, using once, few, many, or a class for an expanded clone.

size: few
V: TRBV10-3
J: TRBJ2-3
D: TRBD1
length: 15
CDR3: CAISPGQGITDTQYF
DNA: TGTGCCATCAGCCCCGGACAGGGGATCACAGATACGCAGTATTTT

size: .
V: TRBV5-1
J: TRBJ1-4
D: .
length: 13
CDR3: CASGIGPGEKLFF
DNA: TGCGCCAGCGGGATTGGGCCGGGGGAAAAACTGTTTTTT

size: .
V: TRBV6-5
J: TRBJ1-2
D: TRBD1
length: 14
CDR3: CASSFLTGDYGYTF
DNA: TGTGCCAGCAGTTTCCTGACAGGGGATTATGGCTACACCTTC

size: few
V: TRBV5-1
J: TRBJ2-5
D: TRBD2
length: 16
CDR3: CASSRGSSGAQETQYF
DNA: TGCGCCAGCAGTCGGGGATCTAGCGGGGCCCAAGAGACCCAGTACTTC

size: .
V: TRBV20-1
J: TRBJ1-6
D: .
length: 15
CDR3: CSASTEASYNSPLHF
DNA: TGCAGTGCTTCGACCGAAGCATCCTATAATTCACCCCTCCACTTT

size: many
V: TRBV20-1
J: TRBJ2-1
D: .
length: 11
CDR3: CSARFYNEQFF
DNA: TGCAGTGCTAGATTTTACAATGAGCAGTTCTTC

size: few
V: TRBV12-3/TRBV12-4
J: TRBJ2-3
D: TRBD2
length: 15
CDR3: CASSSGTRDIDTQYF
DNA: TGTGCCAGCAGTTCCGGGACTAGGGATATAGATACGCAGTATTTT

size: many
V: TRBV11-2
J: TRBJ1-2
D: TRBD1
length: 14
CDR3: CASSLRQGHYGYTF
DNA: TGTGCCAGCAGCTTGCGACAGGGGCACTATGGCTACACCTTC

size: .
V: TRBV12-3/TRBV12-4
J: TRBJ1-1
D: TRBD1
length: 14
CDR3: CASTPTGMDTEAFF
DNA: TGTGCCAGCACACCGACAGGGATGGACACTGAAGCTTTCTTT

size: .
V: TRBV2
J: TRBJ2-7
D: .
length: 14
CDR3: CASSEMGPVYEQYF
DNA: TGTGCCAGCAGTGAAATGGGGCCAGTCTACGAGCAGTACTTC

size: .
V: TRBV10-3
J: TRBJ2-1
D: TRBD1
length: 15
CDR3: CAISGRTGRNNEQFF
DNA: TGTGCCATCAGTGGCCGGACAGGGAGAAACAATGAGCAGTTCTTC

size: .
V: TRBV5-1
J: TRBJ1-4
D: TRBD1
length: 16
CDR3: CASSGQGQGTNEKLFF
DNA: TGCGCCAGCAGCGGACAGGGGCAGGGAACTAATGAAAAACTGTTTTTT

size: .
V: TRBV20-1
J: TRBJ2-3
D: TRBD1
length: 11
CDR3: CSETGADTQYF
DNA: TGCAGTGAGACAGGGGCAGATACGCAGTATTTT

size: .
V: TRBV12-5
J: TRBJ2-1
D: .
length: 17
CDR3: CASGGAGQAIVYNEQFF
DNA: TGTGCTAGTGGTGGAGCGGGACAGGCGATCGTCTACAATGAGCAGTTCTTC

size: many
V: TRBV3-1
J: TRBJ1-2
D: .
length: 13
CDR3: CASSSGGGYGYTF
DNA: TGTGCCAGCAGTTCCGGGGGCGGCTATGGCTACACCTTC

size: .
V: TRBV24-1
J: TRBJ2-5
D: .
length: 13
CDR3: CAVGGWPGETQYF
DNA: TGTGCCGTTGGAGGCTGGCCTGGTGAGACCCAGTACTTC

size: .
V: TRBV20-1
J: TRBJ2-1
D: .
length: 11
CDR3: CSASKPPFEFF
DNA: TGCAGTGCTAGTAAACCCCCTTTTGAGTTCTTC